Described below is a single T cell receptor (beta chain) sequence and its context. The target of this receptor is not known. No base-level quality is on record; no much larger clone is a single base apart. The sample originates from a study of blood T cell repertoires in COVID-19 (dated by TCRdb to 2018 to 2021). Turning to the overall study: Samples from collaborators originated in the United States, Italy and Spain and spanned both the acute and convalescent phases of COVID-19. The prospective study material was composed of cDNA or gDNA derived from T cells, B-cell-depleted T cells, or PBMCs. Where available, HLA class I and class II types were taken from metadata supplied by the sample provider and were not determined by assay-based typing. The samples were drawn from the first 160 participants of the ongoing ImmuneRACE study and from 1,254 subjects provided by 6 global collaborators. Deeply sampled blood TCRbeta repertoires from subjects exposed to, actively infected with, or recovered from COVID-19 were included in the dataset. The repertoires were released in a freely available public database intended as a resource for research on the immune response to SARS-CoV-2. Sample metadata almost always included a de-identified subject ID, COVID-19 status, age in years and sex.

Study-wide conclusions, independent of this receptor: Clinical and demographic metadata were provided uncurated, with the amount varying by source and participant.

Each collaborating institution followed its own protocols to collect whole blood in K2EDTA tubes. Collaborator samples were shipped for TCRbeta analysis as frozen whole blood, isolated PBMCs, or DNA extracted from either sample type. The immunoSEQ Assay, a bias-controlled multiplex PCR, was used to amplify TCRbeta CDR3 regions from genomic DNA. The source study handled its data this way. The number of nucleated cells in each sample was estimated by amplification of reference gene primers within the assay. To quantify the absolute abundance of each unique TCRbeta CDR3 rearrangement, sequence reads were collapsed and filtered. For each sample, productive Simpson clonality was calculated as the square root of Simpson's diversity index across productive rearrangements. The source is immuneACCESS, and TCRdb retained only in-frame sequences with V and J called. Part of the clones is not carried over; for the studies checked, unresolved V genes explain less than half of this, and the remainder is unexplained. That table is the source of V, J and clone size, and D and trimming were worked out from the DNA. The table for this sample lists about 260,000 clones; roughly 80% of them were counted only once. Jointly, the top ten make up 4% to 5% of the sample.

The receptor was isolated from a man in his sixties with acute or convalescent COVID-19. Sequenced material: peripheral blood.

This receptor carries the CDR3 CASSFMEEFNKGNTIYF. The sequenced DNA is TGTGCCAGCAGCTTCATGGAGGAGTTCAACAAGGGAAACACCATATATTTT. The sequence joins TRBV5-6 to TRBJ1-3; no confident D gene assignment can be made. Trimming takes 2 bases from V and 4 bases from J, and the germline ends sit 19 bases apart. CDR1 and CDR2 (SGHDT, YYEEEE) derive from the germline V gene. Taken from cysteine to phenylalanine, the CDR3 has 17 residues. Only the CDR3 DNA stays, 51 bases, in frame from base 1.